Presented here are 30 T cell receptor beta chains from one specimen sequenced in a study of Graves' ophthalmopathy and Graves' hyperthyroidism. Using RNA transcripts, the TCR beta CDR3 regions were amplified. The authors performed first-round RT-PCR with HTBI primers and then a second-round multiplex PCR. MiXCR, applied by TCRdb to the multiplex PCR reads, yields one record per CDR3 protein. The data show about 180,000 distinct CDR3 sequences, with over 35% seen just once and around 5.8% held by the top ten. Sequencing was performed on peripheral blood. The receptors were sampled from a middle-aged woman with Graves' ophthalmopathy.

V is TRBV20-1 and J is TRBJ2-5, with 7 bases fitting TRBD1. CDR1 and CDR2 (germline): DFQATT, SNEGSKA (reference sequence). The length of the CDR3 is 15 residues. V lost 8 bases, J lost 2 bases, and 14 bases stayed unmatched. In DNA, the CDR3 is TGCAGTACGAGGGGAAATGGGACAGTGCAAGAGACCCAGTACTTC. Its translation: CSTRGNGTVQETQYF.

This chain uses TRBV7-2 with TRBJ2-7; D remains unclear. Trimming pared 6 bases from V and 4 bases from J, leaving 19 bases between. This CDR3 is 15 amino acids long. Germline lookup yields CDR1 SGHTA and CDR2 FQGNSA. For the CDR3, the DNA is TGTGCCAGCAGTTTAAGTTGGAACCTCGGGTACGAGCAGTACTTC. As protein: CASSLSWNLGYEQYF.

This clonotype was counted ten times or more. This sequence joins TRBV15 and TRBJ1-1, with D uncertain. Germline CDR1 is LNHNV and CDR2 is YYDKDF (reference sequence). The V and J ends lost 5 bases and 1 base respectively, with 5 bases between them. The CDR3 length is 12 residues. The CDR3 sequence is CATSGQNTEAFF. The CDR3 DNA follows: TGTGCCACCAGCGGCCAGAACACTGAAGCTTTCTTT.

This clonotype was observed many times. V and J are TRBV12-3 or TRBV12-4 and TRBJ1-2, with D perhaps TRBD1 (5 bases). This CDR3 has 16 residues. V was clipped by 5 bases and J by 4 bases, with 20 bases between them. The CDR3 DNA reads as TGTGCCAGCAGTCCATTAACCCGGGACCGCGTCTATGGCTACACCTTC. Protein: CASSPLTRDRVYGYTF.

CDR3 DNA sequence: TGTGCCAGCAGGTCTACAGTGCGATCCCACTACGAGCAGTACTTC. Encoded protein: CASRSTVRSHYEQYF. V gene TRBV7-2 combines with J gene TRBJ2-7; D remains unclear. V lost 6 bases and J 3 bases, leaving 18 bases between the germline ends. Germline CDR1 SGHTA, CDR2 FQGNSA. The CDR3 totals 15 residues.

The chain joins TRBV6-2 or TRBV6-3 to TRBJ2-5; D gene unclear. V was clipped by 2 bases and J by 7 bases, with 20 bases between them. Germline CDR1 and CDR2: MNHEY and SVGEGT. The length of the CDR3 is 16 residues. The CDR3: CASSYGFRAVEGTQYF. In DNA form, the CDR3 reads TGTGCCAGCAGTTACGGGTTTCGGGCGGTTGAAGGGACCCAGTACTTC.

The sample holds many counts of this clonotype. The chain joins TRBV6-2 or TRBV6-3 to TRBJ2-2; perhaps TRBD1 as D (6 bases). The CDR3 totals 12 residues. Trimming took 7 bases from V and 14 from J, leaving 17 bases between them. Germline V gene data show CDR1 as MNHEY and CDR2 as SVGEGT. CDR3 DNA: TGTGCCAGCAAAGACACAGGGAGATCTCTGTTTTTT. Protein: CASKDTGRSLFF.

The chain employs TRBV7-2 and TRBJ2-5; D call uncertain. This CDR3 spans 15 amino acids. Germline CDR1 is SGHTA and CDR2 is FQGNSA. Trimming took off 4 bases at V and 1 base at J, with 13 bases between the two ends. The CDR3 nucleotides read TGTGCCAGCAGCTCCCTCGACTGGGGCCAAGAGACCCAGTACTTC. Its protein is CASSSLDWGQETQYF.

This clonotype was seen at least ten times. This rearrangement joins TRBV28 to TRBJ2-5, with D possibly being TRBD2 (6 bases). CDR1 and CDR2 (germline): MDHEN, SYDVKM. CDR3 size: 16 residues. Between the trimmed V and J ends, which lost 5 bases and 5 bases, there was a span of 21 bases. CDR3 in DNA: TGTGCCAGCAGTCCGCGGGGAAGCGGGCTGGGGGAGACCCAGTACTTC. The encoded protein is CASSPRGSGLGETQYF. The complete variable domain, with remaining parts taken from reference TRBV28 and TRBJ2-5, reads DVKVTQSSRYLVKRTGEKVFLECVQDMDHENMFWYRQDPGLGLRLIYFSYDVKMKEKGDIPEGYSVSREKKERFSLILESASTNQTSMYLCASSPRGSGLGETQYFGPGTRLLVL.

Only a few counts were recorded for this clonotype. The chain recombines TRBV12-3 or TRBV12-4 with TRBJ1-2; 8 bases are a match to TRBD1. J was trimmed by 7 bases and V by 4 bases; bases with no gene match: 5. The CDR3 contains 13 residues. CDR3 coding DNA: TGTGCCAGCAGTTGGACAGGGATTCGTGGCTACACCTTC. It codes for CASSWTGIRGYTF.

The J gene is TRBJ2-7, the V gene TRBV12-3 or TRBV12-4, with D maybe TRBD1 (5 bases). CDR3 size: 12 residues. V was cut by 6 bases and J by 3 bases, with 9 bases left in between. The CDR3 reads CASRSGIYEQYF. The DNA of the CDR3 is TGTGCCAGCAGGTCAGGGATCTACGAGCAGTACTTC.

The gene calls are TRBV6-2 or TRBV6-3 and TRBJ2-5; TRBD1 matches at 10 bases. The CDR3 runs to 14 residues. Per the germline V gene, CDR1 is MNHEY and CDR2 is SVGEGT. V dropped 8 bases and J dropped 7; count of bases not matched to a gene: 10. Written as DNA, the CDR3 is TGTGCCAGCGATGGACAGGGGGTCGGCGGGACCCAGTACTTC. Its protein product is CASDGQGVGGTQYF.

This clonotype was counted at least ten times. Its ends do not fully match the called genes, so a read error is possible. CDR3 nucleotides: TGTGCCTGGAGTGCGGGGGCGGAGGTCTATAGCTACACCTTC. This translates into CAWSAGAEVYSYTF. This chain connects TRBV30 to TRBJ1-2, with a possible D match to TRBD1 (6 bases). This CDR3 has 14 residues. Germline loops: CDR1 GTSNPN, CDR2 SVGIG (reference sequence).

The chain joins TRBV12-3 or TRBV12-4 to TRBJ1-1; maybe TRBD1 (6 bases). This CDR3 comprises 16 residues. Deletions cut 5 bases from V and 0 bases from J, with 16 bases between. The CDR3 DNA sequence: TGTGCCAGCAGTCAAAGAGGGGGGAGTATGAACACTGAAGCTTTCTTT. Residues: CASSQRGGSMNTEAFF.

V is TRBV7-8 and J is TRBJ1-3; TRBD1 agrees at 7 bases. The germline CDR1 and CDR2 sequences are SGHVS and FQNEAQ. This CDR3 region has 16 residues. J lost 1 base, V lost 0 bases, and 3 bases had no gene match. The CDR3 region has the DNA TGTGCCAGCAGCTTAGCCCTGACAGGGTCTGGAAACACCATATATTTT. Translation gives CASSLALTGSGNTIYF.

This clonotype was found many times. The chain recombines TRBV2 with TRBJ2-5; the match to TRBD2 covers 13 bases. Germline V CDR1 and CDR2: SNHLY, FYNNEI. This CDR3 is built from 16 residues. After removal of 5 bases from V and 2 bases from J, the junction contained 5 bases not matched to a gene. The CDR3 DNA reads TGTGCCAGCAGTCTGGGACTAGCGGGATTACAAGAGACCCAGTACTTC. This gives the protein CASSLGLAGLQETQYF.

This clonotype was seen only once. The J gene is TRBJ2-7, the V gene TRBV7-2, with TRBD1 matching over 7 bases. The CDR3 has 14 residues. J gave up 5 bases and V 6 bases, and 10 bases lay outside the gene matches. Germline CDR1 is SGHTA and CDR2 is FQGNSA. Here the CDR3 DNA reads TGTGCCAGCAGACCCCTCGGGACAGATAACGAGCAGTACTTC. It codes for CASRPLGTDNEQYF.

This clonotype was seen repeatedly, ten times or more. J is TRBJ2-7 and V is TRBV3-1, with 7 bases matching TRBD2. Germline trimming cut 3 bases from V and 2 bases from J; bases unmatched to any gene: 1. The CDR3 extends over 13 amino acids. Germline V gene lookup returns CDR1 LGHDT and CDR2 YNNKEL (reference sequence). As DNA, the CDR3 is TGTGCCAGCAGCCACGGACTAGCCTACGAGCAGTACTTC. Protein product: CASSHGLAYEQYF.

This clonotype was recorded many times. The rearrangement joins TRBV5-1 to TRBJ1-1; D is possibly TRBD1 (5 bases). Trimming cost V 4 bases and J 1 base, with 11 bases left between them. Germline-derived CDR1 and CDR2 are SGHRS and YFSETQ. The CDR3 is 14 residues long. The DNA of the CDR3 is TGCGCCAGCAGCCCGGGACCTTCGAACACTGAAGCTTTCTTT. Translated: CASSPGPSNTEAFF.

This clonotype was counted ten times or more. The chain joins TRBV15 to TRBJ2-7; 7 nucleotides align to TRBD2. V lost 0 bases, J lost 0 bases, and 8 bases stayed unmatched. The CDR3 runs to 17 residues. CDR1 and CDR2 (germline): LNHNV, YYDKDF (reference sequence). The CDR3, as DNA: TGTGCCACCAGCAGAGATCACGGGGGGACGAGCTCCTACGAGCAGTACTTC. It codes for CATSRDHGGTSSYEQYF.

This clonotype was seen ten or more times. The CDR3: CASSYSGRVGETQYF. CDR3 DNA sequence: TGTGCCAGCAGCTATAGCGGGAGGGTTGGGGAGACCCAGTACTTC. The chain combines TRBV11-2 with TRBJ2-5; 11 nucleotides line up with TRBD2. The germline V gene has CDR1 SGHAT and CDR2 FQNNGV. This CDR3 contains 15 residues. J was trimmed by 5 bases and V by 4 bases; bases with no gene match: 6.

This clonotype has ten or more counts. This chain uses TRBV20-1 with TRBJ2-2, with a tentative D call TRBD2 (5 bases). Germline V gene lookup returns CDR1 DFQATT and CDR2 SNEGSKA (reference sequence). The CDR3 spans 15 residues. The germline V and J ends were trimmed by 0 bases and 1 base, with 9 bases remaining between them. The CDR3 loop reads CSARDFGKNTGELFF. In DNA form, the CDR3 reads TGCAGTGCTAGAGATTTCGGGAAGAACACCGGGGAGCTGTTTTTT.

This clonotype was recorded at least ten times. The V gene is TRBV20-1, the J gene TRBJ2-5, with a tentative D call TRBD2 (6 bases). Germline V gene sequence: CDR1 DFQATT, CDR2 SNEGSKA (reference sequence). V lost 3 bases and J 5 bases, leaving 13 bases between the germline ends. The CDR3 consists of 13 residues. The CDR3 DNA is TGCAGTGCTAGCCCGGCGGGGAAGGAGACCCAGTACTTC. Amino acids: CSASPAGKETQYF.

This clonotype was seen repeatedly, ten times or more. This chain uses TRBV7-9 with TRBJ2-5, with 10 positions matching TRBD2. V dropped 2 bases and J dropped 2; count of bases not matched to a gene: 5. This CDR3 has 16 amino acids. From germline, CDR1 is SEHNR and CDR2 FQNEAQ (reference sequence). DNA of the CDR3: TGTGCCAGCAGCTTAAAACTAGCGGGAATACAAGAGACCCAGTACTTC. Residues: CASSLKLAGIQETQYF.

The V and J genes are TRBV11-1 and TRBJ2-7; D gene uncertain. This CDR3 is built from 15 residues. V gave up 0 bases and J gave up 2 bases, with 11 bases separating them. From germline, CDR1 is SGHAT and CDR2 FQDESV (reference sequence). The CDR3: CASSLATGPTYEQYF. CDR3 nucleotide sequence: TGTGCCAGCAGCTTAGCGACCGGGCCGACCTACGAGCAGTACTTC.

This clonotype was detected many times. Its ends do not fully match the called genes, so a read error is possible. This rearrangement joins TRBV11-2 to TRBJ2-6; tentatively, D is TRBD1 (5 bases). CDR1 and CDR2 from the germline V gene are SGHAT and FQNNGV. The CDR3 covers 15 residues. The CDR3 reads CASSSTGSGTNVLTF. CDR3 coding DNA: TGTGCCAGCAGCTCTACAGGATCTGGGACCAACGTCCTGACTTTC.

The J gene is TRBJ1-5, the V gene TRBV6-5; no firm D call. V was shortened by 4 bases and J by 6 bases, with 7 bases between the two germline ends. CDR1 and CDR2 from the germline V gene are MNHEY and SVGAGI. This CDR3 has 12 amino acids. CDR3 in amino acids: CASSSRPQPQHF. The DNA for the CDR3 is TGTGCCAGCAGTTCCCGACCTCAGCCCCAGCATTTT.

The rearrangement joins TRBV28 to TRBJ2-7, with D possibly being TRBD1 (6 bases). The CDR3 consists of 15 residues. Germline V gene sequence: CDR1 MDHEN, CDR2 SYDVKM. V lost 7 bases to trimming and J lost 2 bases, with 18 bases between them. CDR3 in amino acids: CASTLQPGEAYEQYF. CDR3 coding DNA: TGTGCCAGCACCCTTCAGCCAGGGGAAGCCTACGAGCAGTACTTC.

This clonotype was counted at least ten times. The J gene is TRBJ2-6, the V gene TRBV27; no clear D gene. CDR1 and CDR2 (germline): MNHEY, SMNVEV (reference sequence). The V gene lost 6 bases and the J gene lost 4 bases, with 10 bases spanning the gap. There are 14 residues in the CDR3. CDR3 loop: CASSPGGGANVLTF. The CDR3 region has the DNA TGTGCCAGCAGCCCGGGTGGCGGGGCCAACGTCCTGACTTTC.

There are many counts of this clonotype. The CDR3 DNA reads as TGTGCCAGTAGTCCCCGACAGGTTCCCAATCAGCCCCAGCATTTT. It codes for CASSPRQVPNQPQHF. The rearrangement links TRBV19 to TRBJ1-5; tentative D call: TRBD1 (6 bases). The CDR3 is 15 residues long. Germline assignment: CDR1 LNHDA and CDR2 SQIVND (reference sequence). Trimming pared 5 bases from V and 3 bases from J, leaving 14 bases between.